This is a list of T cell receptor beta chains from one sample in a study of blood T cell repertoires in COVID-19. Profiled with immunoSEQ multiplex PCR; TCRdb holds only in-frame clones, not every one. The sample holds 300,000 to 350,000 clones, roughly 87% seen once. The sample comprised peripheral blood. Every receptor here comes from a man aged 25-45 years with COVID-19, enrolled during active disease. Both conserved end residues are part of each CDR3. A D gene is named only where the DNA matches it firmly. Clone sizes are given selectively: once, few, many, or a class where the clone is expanded.

14	TRBV11-3	TRBD2	TRBJ2-3	NA	CASSLGGGTDTQYF	TGTGCCAGCAGCTTAGGGGGGGGAACAGATACGCAGTATTTT
11	TRBV6-6	NA	TRBJ2-7	NA	CASMETYEQYF	TGTGCCAGCATGGAGACTTACGAGCAGTACTTC
14	TRBV6-5	TRBD1	TRBJ2-1	NA	CASNRGNSYNEQFF	TGTGCCAGCAACAGGGGGAATTCCTACAATGAGCAGTTCTTC
15	TRBV5-1	TRBD2	TRBJ2-1	NA	CASMGLAGVINEQFF	TGCGCCAGCATGGGACTAGCGGGAGTAATAAATGAGCAGTTCTTC
16	TRBV24-1	NA	TRBJ2-1	NA	CATSDSGAGGLDEQFF	TGTGCCACCAGTGACTCTGGAGCAGGGGGGCTCGATGAGCAGTTCTTC
11	TRBV19	NA	TRBJ2-1	NA	CASNQQGRQFF	TGTGCCAGTAATCAACAGGGCCGTCAGTTCTTC
12	TRBV6-5	NA	TRBJ2-1	once	CASTGEGGEQFF	TGTGCCAGCACAGGGGAGGGAGGAGAGCAGTTCTTC
14	TRBV10-3	NA	TRBJ1-2	NA	CATVRDTQNYGYTF	TGTGCCACCGTGAGGGACACCCAGAACTATGGCTACACCTTC
14	TRBV19	NA	TRBJ1-4	NA	CASSVRGGLEKLFF	TGTGCCAGTAGTGTACGGGGTGGACTTGAAAAACTGTTTTTT
16	TRBV18	TRBD1	TRBJ1-1	NA	CASSHLEGQGIPEAFF	TGTGCCAGCTCACACCTTGAGGGACAGGGGATCCCTGAAGCTTTCTTT
14	TRBV3-1/TRBV3-2	TRBD2	TRBJ2-7	NA	CASSPRGSGSSPYF	TGTGCCAGCAGCCCCCGTGGTAGCGGGAGCTCTCCGTACTTC
14	TRBV7-7	TRBD1	TRBJ2-7	once	CASSPRQGAYEQYF	TGTGCCAGCAGCCCACGACAGGGAGCCTACGAGCAGTACTTC
16	TRBV28	TRBD1	TRBJ1-5	NA	CASSLRTGGWNQPQHF	TGTGCCAGCAGCCTTCGGACAGGGGGCTGGAATCAGCCCCAGCATTTT
15	TRBV5-1	NA	TRBJ2-7	NA	CASNPARAGLREQYF	TGCGCCAGCAACCCCGCACGAGCAGGGTTACGCGAGCAGTACTTC
16	TRBV7-3	NA	TRBJ1-4	NA	CASSLTRAGVNEKLFF	TGTGCCAGCAGCTTAACTCGCGCAGGGGTAAATGAAAAACTGTTTTTT
17	TRBV7-2	TRBD2	TRBJ2-7	NA	CASSPGIIAGVDYEQYF	TGTGCCAGCAGCCCGGGTATAATAGCGGGAGTGGACTACGAGCAGTACTTC
16	TRBV6-4	NA	TRBJ2-7	NA	CASSEGRDIDSYEQYF	TGTGCCAGCAGTGAGGGAAGGGACATCGACTCCTACGAGCAGTACTTC
16	TRBV5-1	TRBD2	TRBJ2-7	NA	CASARMAGGGGYEQYF	TGCGCCAGTGCGCGCATGGCGGGAGGCGGGGGCTACGAGCAGTACTTC
18	TRBV14	NA	TRBJ2-1	NA	CASSQERSFGISYNEQFF	TGTGCCAGCAGCCAAGAGAGGTCATTCGGGATCTCCTACAATGAGCAGTTCTTC
15	TRBV5-1	NA	TRBJ2-1	NA	CASSLVVGAYNEQFF	TGCGCCAGCAGCTTGGTGGTCGGGGCCTACAATGAGCAGTTCTTC
16	TRBV3-1/TRBV3-2	TRBD2	TRBJ2-7	NA	CASSPRLAGPADEQYF	TGTGCCAGCAGCCCGAGACTAGCGGGGCCAGCAGACGAGCAGTACTTC
17	TRBV21-1	NA	TRBJ2-7	NA	CASSSRRDSNFLSEQYF	TGTGCCAGCAGCAGTCGTCGGGACAGCAACTTCCTAAGCGAGCAGTACTTC
11	TRBV20-1	NA	TRBJ2-3	once	CSARGGGMQYF	TGCAGTGCTAGGGGAGGGGGTATGCAGTATTTT
13	TRBV30	NA	TRBJ2-2	NA	CAWSEGDTGELFF	TGTGCCTGGAGTGAGGGGGACACCGGGGAGCTGTTTTTT
14	TRBV10-3	NA	TRBJ1-1	NA	CAISLTGKNTEAFF	TGTGCCATCAGCCTGACAGGTAAGAACACTGAAGCTTTCTTT
14	TRBV6-5	TRBD1	TRBJ1-2	NA	CASRRQGEVDGYTF	TGTGCCAGCAGAAGACAGGGGGAGGTGGATGGCTACACCTTC
18	TRBV19	TRBD2	TRBJ2-2	NA	CASSFGLAGGRVTGELFF	TGTGCCAGTAGTTTCGGACTAGCGGGAGGTAGGGTCACCGGGGAGCTGTTTTTT
15	TRBV7-3	TRBD1	TRBJ1-6	NA	CASSATGGEVSPLHF	TGTGCCAGCAGCGCGACAGGGGGCGAGGTTTCACCCCTCCACTTT
15	TRBV3-1/TRBV3-2	NA	TRBJ2-6	NA	CASSQGARGANVLTF	TGTGCCAGCAGCCAAGGGGCGCGTGGGGCCAACGTCCTGACTTTC
14	TRBV6-5	NA	TRBJ2-7	NA	CASSIRQGAYEQYF	TGTGCCAGCAGTATCCGGCAGGGTGCCTACGAGCAGTACTTC
16	TRBV9	NA	TRBJ1-1	NA	CASSAPPGHLNTEAFF	TGTGCCAGCAGCGCTCCTCCCGGACACCTGAACACTGAAGCTTTCTTT
12	TRBV11-3	NA	TRBJ2-5	once	CASSSGGETQYF	TGTGCCAGCAGCTCGGGGGGCGAGACCCAGTACTTC
17	TRBV6-4	NA	TRBJ1-6	NA	CASSGCFNSTYNSPLHF	TGTGCCAGCAGTGGTTGTTTTAACAGTACCTATAATTCACCCCTCCACTTT
17	TRBV5-4	TRBD1	TRBJ1-1	NA	CASRLRTGGWANTEAFF	TGTGCCAGCAGGCTACGGACAGGGGGCTGGGCGAACACTGAAGCTTTCTTT
14	TRBV9	TRBD1	TRBJ2-3	NA	CASSVGQGGDTQYF	TGTGCCAGCAGCGTGGGACAGGGGGGAGATACGCAGTATTTT
13	TRBV3-1/TRBV3-2	NA	TRBJ2-7	NA	CASSRGQMYEQYF	TGTGCCAGCAGCCGGGGACAAATGTACGAGCAGTACTTC
15	TRBV6-2/TRBV6-3	TRBD2	TRBJ2-1	NA	CASSPSGREYNEQFF	TGTGCCAGCAGCCCTAGCGGGAGGGAGTACAATGAGCAGTTCTTC
16	TRBV27	TRBD2	TRBJ2-3	NA	CASSSRTSGRTDTQYF	TGTGCCAGCAGTTCCAGGACTAGCGGGAGAACAGATACGCAGTATTTT
15	TRBV11-2	NA	TRBJ1-5	NA	CASSLSGGSNQPQHF	TGTGCCAGCAGCTTGTCAGGAGGAAGCAATCAGCCCCAGCATTTT
13	TRBV5-1	NA	TRBJ2-7	NA	CASSFPGSDEQYF	TGCGCCAGCAGCTTTCCGGGGTCCGACGAGCAGTACTTC
16	TRBV6-2/TRBV6-3	NA	TRBJ1-5	NA	CASSYSSPGGGQPQHF	TGTGCCAGCAGTTACTCGAGTCCGGGGGGTGGGCAGCCCCAGCATTTT
14	TRBV6-5	NA	TRBJ1-1	NA	CASSYSLGKTEAFF	TGTGCCAGCAGTTATTCCCTCGGGAAGACTGAAGCTTTCTTT
13	TRBV2	TRBD1	TRBJ1-5	NA	CASSGDRGQPQHF	TGTGCCAGCAGTGGGGACAGGGGGCAGCCCCAGCATTTT
13	TRBV15	NA	TRBJ1-6	NA	CATSRDPNSPLHF	TGTGCCACCAGTCGGGATCCGAATTCACCCCTCCACTTT
15	TRBV11-2	NA	TRBJ2-7	NA	CASSSAGAHPFEQYF	TGTGCCAGCAGCTCGGCGGGGGCCCATCCTTTCGAGCAGTACTTC
15	TRBV6-6	TRBD1	TRBJ1-5	NA	CASSKADRRDQPQHF	TGTGCCAGCAGCAAAGCGGACAGGAGAGATCAGCCCCAGCATTTT
14	TRBV19	TRBD1	TRBJ1-2	few	CASSTRQGSYGYTF	TGTGCCAGTAGTACCCGACAGGGAAGCTATGGCTACACCTTC
15	TRBV11-1	TRBD2	TRBJ2-5	NA	CASSTKRTSVETQYF	TGTGCCAGCAGCACGAAGCGGACTAGCGTAGAGACCCAGTACTTC
13	TRBV29-1	NA	TRBJ2-7	NA	CSVGRTVPYEQYF	TGCAGCGTTGGTCGGACAGTCCCCTACGAGCAGTACTTC
16	TRBV5-1	TRBD2	TRBJ2-1	NA	CASRTLELAGNNEQFF	TGCGCCAGCAGAACCCTGGAACTAGCGGGGAACAATGAGCAGTTCTTC
16	TRBV14	TRBD1	TRBJ1-1	NA	CASSPYPGTGLVEAFF	TGTGCCAGCAGCCCATACCCCGGGACAGGGTTAGTGGAAGCTTTCTTT